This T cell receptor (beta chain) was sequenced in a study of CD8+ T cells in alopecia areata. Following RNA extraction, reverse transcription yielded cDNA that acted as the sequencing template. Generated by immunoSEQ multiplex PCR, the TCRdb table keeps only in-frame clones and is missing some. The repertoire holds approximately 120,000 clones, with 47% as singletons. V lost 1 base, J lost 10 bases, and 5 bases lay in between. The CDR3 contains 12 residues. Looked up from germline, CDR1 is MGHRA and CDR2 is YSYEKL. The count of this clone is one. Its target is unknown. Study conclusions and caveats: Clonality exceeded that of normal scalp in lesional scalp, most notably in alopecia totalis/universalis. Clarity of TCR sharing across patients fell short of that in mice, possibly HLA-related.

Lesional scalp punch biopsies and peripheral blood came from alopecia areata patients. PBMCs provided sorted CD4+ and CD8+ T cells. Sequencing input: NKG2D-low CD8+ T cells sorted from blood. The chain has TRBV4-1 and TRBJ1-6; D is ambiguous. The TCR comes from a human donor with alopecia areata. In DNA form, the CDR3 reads TGCGCCAGCAGCCAAGGGGCGTCACCCCTCCACTTT. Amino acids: CASSQGASPLHF.